The 5 T cell receptor beta chains given below trace back to one sample, sequenced in a study of blood T cell repertoires in COVID-19. Using immunoSEQ multiplex PCR, the repertoire was profiled, and TCRdb retains in-frame clones only, with some absent. Found here are 65,000 to 80,000 clones, approximately 90% of them singletons; the top ten hold 5.8%. Sequenced sample: peripheral blood. These receptors were obtained from a human donor in a cohort sampled during active COVID-19.

The V and J genes are TRBV3-1 (or the pseudogene TRBV3-2) and TRBJ1-6, with D possibly TRBD1 on 6 matching bases. Trimming cost V 2 bases and J 8 bases, with 16 bases left between them. Germline V gives CDR1 LGHDT, CDR2 YNNKEL (reference sequence). The CDR3 spans 16 residues. The chain's CDR3 is CASSQTKGGRDSPLHF. CDR3 in DNA: TGTGCCAGCAGCCAAACTAAAGGGGGTAGGGATTCACCCCTCCACTTT.

The chain combines TRBV7-2 with TRBJ1-1, with 7 bases that match TRBD1. The CDR3 has 15 residues. V lost 5 bases and J lost 0; bases outside the gene matches: 6. Per germline, CDR1 SGHTA and CDR2 FQGNSA. The CDR3 DNA is TGTGCCAGCAGCCGTAAGGGACAGATGAACACTGAAGCTTTCTTT. It translates to CASSRKGQMNTEAFF.

The chain employs TRBV7-8 and TRBJ2-5; possibly TRBD2 for D (6 bases). Per the germline V gene, CDR1 is SGHVS and CDR2 is FQNEAQ. The CDR3 contains 14 residues. V was shortened by 4 bases and J by 4 bases, with 13 bases between the two germline ends. For the CDR3, the DNA is TGTGCCAGCAGCTCGACGGAGGGGCGAGAGACCCAGTACTTC. Amino acids: CASSSTEGRETQYF. Based on the CDR3 plus reference TRBV7-8 and TRBJ2-5, the full variable domain is GAGVSQSPRYKVAKRGQDVALRCDPISGHVSLFWYQQALGQGPEFLTYFQNEAQLDKSGLPSDRFFAERPEGSVSTLKIQRTQQEDSAVYLCASSSTEGRETQYFGPGTRLLVL.

This chain joins TRBV27 and TRBJ2-7, with TRBD1 as a possible D gene (6 bases). The V end was cut by 3 bases, the J end by 1 base, with 13 bases between. This CDR3 has 15 amino acids. CDR1 MNHEY and CDR2 SMNVEV come from the germline V gene (reference sequence). The CDR3 DNA reads TGTGCCAGCAGTTTCGGGCAGGGGTGGTCCTACGAGCAGTACTTC. Amino acids: CASSFGQGWSYEQYF.

This clone was observed a handful of times. The V call is TRBV7-2, the J call TRBJ1-6, with 10 bases matching TRBD1. J gave up 9 bases and V 6 bases, and 5 bases lay outside the gene matches. Per the germline V gene, CDR1 is SGHTA and CDR2 is FQGNSA. The CDR3 covers 14 residues. The CDR3, as DNA: TGTGCCAGCAGACCCGGACAGGGGGGTTCACCCCTCCACTTT. The encoded protein is CASRPGQGGSPLHF.